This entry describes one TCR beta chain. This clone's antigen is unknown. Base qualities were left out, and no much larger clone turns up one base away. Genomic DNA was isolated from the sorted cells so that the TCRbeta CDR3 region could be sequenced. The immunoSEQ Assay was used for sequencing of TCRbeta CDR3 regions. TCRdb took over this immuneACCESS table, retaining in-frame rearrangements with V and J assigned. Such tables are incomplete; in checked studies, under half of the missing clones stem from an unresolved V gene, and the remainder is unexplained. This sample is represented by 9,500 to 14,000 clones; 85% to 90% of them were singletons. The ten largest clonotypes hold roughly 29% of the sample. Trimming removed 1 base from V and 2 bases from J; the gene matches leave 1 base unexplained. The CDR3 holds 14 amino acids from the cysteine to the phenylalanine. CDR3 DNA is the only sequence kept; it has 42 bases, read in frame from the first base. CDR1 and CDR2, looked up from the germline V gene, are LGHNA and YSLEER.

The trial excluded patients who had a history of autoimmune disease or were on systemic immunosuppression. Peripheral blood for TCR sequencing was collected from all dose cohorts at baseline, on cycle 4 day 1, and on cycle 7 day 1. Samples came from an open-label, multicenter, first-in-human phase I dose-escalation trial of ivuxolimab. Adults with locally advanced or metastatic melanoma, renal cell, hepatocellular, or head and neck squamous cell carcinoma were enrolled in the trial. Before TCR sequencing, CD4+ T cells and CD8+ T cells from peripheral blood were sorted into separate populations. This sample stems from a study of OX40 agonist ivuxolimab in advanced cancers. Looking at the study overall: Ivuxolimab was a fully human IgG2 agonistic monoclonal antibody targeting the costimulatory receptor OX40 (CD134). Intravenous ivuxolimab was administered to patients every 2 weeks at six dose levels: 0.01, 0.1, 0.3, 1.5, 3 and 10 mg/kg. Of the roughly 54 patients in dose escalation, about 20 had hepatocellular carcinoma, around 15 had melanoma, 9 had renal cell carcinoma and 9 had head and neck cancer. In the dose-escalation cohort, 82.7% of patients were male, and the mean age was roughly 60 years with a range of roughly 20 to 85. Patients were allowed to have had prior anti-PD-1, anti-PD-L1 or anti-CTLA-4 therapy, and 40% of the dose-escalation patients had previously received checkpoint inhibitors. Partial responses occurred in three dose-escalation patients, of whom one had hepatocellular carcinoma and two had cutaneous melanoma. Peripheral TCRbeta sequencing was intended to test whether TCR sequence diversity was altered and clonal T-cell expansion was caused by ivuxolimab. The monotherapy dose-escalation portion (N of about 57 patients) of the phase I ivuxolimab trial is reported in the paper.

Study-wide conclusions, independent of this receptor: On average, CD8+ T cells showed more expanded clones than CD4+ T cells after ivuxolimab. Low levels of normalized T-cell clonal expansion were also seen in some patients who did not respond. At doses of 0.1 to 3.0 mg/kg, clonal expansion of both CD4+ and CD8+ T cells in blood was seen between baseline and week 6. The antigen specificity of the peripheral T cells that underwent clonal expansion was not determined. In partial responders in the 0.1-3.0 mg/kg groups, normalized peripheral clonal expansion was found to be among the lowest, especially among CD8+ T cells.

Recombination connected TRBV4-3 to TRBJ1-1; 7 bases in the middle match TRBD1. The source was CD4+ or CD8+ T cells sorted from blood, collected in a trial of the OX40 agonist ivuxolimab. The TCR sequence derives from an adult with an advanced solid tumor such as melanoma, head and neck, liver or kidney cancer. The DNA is TGCGCCAGCAGCCAAGGGGACAGAAACACTGAAGCTTTCTTT. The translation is CASSQGDRNTEAFF.